These 26 T cell receptor beta chains share one sample of origin, sequenced in a study of cytomegalovirus exposure and HLA in healthy donors. The PCR employed 60 Vbeta primers together with 13 Jbeta primers. Clones were read by immunoSEQ multiplex PCR, and TCRdb kept only the in-frame ones, dropping some. Its table lists over 200,000 clones. Sequenced input: PBMCs. The source is a woman aged 30 to 39 in good health and CMV-seropositive.

The chain joins TRBV6-1 to TRBJ1-4; D remains unclear. V was clipped by 6 bases and J by 4 bases, with 15 bases between them. The CDR3 runs 15 residues. Per germline, CDR1 MNHNS and CDR2 SASEGT. CDR3 DNA sequence: TGTGCCAGCAGCGAGCCGGGGTTCTATAATGAAAAACTGTTTTTT. It encodes CASSEPGFYNEKLFF.

The genes are TRBV6-1 and TRBJ1-6; D not certain. The CDR3 has 15 residues. V gave up 2 bases and J gave up 5 bases, with 10 bases separating them. Germline V gives CDR1 MNHNS, CDR2 SASEGT. DNA for the CDR3: TGTGCCAGCAGTGAACTTAAGAGGGATAATTCACCCCTCCACTTT. Translating it yields CASSELKRDNSPLHF.

V gene TRBV9 combines with J gene TRBJ2-2; TRBD2 aligns across 7 bases. The length of the CDR3 is 15 residues. Germline loops: CDR1 SGDLS, CDR2 YYNGEE. The V and J ends lost 0 bases and 6 bases, in that order; junction bases with no gene match: 5. The CDR3 reads CASSVAFSGAGELFF. CDR3 nucleotides: TGTGCCAGCAGCGTAGCTTTCAGCGGGGCCGGGGAGCTGTTTTTT.

V is TRBV7-6 and J is TRBJ2-5; tentative D call: TRBD2 (7 bases). V was clipped by 0 bases and J by 3 bases, with 11 bases between them. The CDR3 sequence is 15 residues long. CDR1 is SGHVS, CDR2 FNYEAQ, per germline. The CDR3 region is CASSLAGGREETQYF. The CDR3 DNA reads as TGTGCCAGCAGCTTAGCCGGGGGGCGGGAAGAGACCCAGTACTTC.

CDR3 DNA: TGCGCCACCAGGCAGGGGGGCTCTAATGAAAAACTGTTTTTT. Translated: CATRQGGSNEKLFF. The chain links TRBV5-1 to TRBJ1-4; TRBD1 agrees at 7 bases. Looked up from germline, CDR1 is SGHRS and CDR2 is YFSETQ. The CDR3 has 14 residues. J was trimmed by 3 bases and V by 9 bases; bases with no gene match: 8.

Comment on this clone: One end of the junction does not line up with germline, which may come from a read error. The genes are TRBV5-8 and TRBJ2-5; TRBD2 aligns across 9 bases. This CDR3 is built from 16 residues. Looked up from germline, CDR1 is SGHTS and CDR2 is YDEGEE. CDR3 residues: CASSTHSTVGGRASDF. CDR3 nucleotides: TGTGCCAGCAGCACCCACTCCACGGTTGGCGGGAGGGCCTCGGACTTC. Together with reference TRBV5-8 and TRBJ2-5, the CDR3 gives the full variable domain: EAGVTQSPTHLIKTRGQQATLRCSPISGHTSVYWYQQALGLGLQFLLWYDEGEERNRGNFPPRFSGRQFPNYSSELNVNALELEDSALYLCASSTHSTVGGRASDFGPGTRLLVL.

The chain carries TRBV7-8 and TRBJ1-1; 7 nucleotides match TRBD1. Germline-derived CDR1 and CDR2 are SGHVS and FQNEAQ. The junction had 10 bases not matched to a gene; V was cut back by 2 bases and J by 1 base. The CDR3 has 17 residues. DNA for the CDR3: TGTGCCAGCAGCTTAAAGGATTACAGGGGAACGAACACTGAAGCTTTCTTT. It yields the protein CASSLKDYRGTNTEAFF.

The V gene is TRBV4-3, the J gene TRBJ1-4; 9 positions agree with TRBD1. The CDR3 runs 16 residues. V trimming: 3 bases; J trimming: 2 bases; junction bases outside the gene matches: 4. Germline CDR1 and CDR2: LGHNA and YSLEER. CDR3 loop: CASSHGTGSTNEKLFF. CDR3 nucleotides: TGCGCCAGCAGCCATGGGACAGGGTCTACTAATGAAAAACTGTTTTTT.

The chain is built from TRBV6-5 and TRBJ2-7, with D maybe TRBD2 (5 bases). Per the germline V gene, CDR1 is MNHEY and CDR2 is SVGAGI. This CDR3 is built from 16 residues. The ends were cut back, 0 bases at V and 0 bases at J, with 12 bases in the middle. CDR3 amino acids: CASSYSILGISYEQYF. In DNA form, the CDR3 reads TGTGCCAGCAGTTACTCGATACTAGGGATCTCCTACGAGCAGTACTTC.

The chain uses TRBV18 and TRBJ1-1; TRBD1 matches 7 bases. Trimming cost V 6 bases and J 6 bases; bases outside gene matches: 7. This CDR3 has 13 residues. The germline V gene encodes CDR1 KGHSH and CDR2 LQKENI. The DNA for the CDR3 is TGTGCCAGCTCGGAGACAGGGAGGTCTGAAGCTTTCTTT. Translation gives CASSETGRSEAFF.

This chain uses TRBV18 with TRBJ1-1; TRBD1 matches at 7 bases. Germline CDR1 reads KGHSH; CDR2 reads LQKENI. The V and J ends lost 1 base and 3 bases, in that order; junction bases with no gene match: 11. CDR3 size: 17 residues. The CDR3 nucleotides read TGTGCCAGCTCACCACGACAGGGCGTAGGACAGGACACTGAAGCTTTCTTT. Its protein product is CASSPRQGVGQDTEAFF.

The chain carries TRBV27 and TRBJ1-1; D gene unclear. Germline CDR1 and CDR2: MNHEY and SMNVEV (reference sequence). V lost 3 bases to trimming and J lost 0 bases, with 5 bases between them. The CDR3 contains 13 residues. The CDR3 is CASSFTVNTEAFF. The CDR3 DNA is TGTGCCAGCAGTTTCACTGTGAACACTGAAGCTTTCTTT.

This chain connects TRBV4-3 to TRBJ2-5, with 14 bases fitting TRBD2. The germline gives CDR1 LGHNA, CDR2 YSLEER. Unmatched junction bases numbered 9, after V lost 1 base and J lost 2 bases. This CDR3 comprises 19 residues. The CDR3 sequence is CASSQAPTSGRAYQETQYF. CDR3 in DNA: TGCGCCAGCAGCCAAGCTCCGACTAGCGGGAGGGCCTATCAAGAGACCCAGTACTTC.

V usage is TRBV18 and J usage is TRBJ2-5; perhaps TRBD1 as D (6 bases). CDR1 is KGHSH and CDR2 is LQKENI in the germline V gene. This CDR3 region has 15 residues. Between the trimmed V and J ends, which lost 4 bases and 5 bases, there was a span of 17 bases. CDR3 DNA sequence: TGTGCCAGCTCACGGGAAGGACAGCCGCGCGAGACCCAGTACTTC. Translation gives CASSREGQPRETQYF. The full variable domain, in which reference TRBV18 and TRBJ2-5 provide the parts outside the CDR3, is NAGVMQNPRHLVRRRGQEARLRCSPMKGHSHVYWYRQLPEEGLKFMVYLQKENIIDESGMPKERFSAEFPKEGPSILRIQQVVRGDSAAYFCASSREGQPRETQYFGPGTRLLVL.

This chain uses TRBV9 with TRBJ2-6; D remains ambiguous. Trimming removed 2 bases from V and 0 bases from J, with 18 bases in between. The V gene's germline CDR1 is SGDLS and CDR2 YYNGEE. This CDR3 is 19 amino acids long. CDR3 coding DNA: TGTGCCAGCAGCGTCCGTAGAGACACCTTCAACTCTGGGGCCAACGTCCTGACTTTC. Translating it yields CASSVRRDTFNSGANVLTF.

This sequence joins TRBV7-6 and TRBJ1-1; possibly TRBD1 for D (6 bases). V was shortened by 4 bases and J by 4 bases, with 13 bases between the two germline ends. In germline, CDR1 is SGHVS, CDR2 FNYEAQ. This CDR3 has 14 residues. CDR3 protein: CASSSYRDRTEAFF. CDR3 DNA: TGTGCCAGCAGCTCATACAGGGATCGCACTGAAGCTTTCTTT.

V gene TRBV7-6 combines with J gene TRBJ2-2, with 9 bases matching TRBD1. This CDR3 has 16 residues. V was clipped by 5 bases and J by 4 bases; unmatched bases: 8. The germline V gene has CDR1 SGHVS and CDR2 FNYEAQ. The CDR3 bases are TGTGCCAGCAGCCCGGGACAGGGAGGGCGCACCGGGGAGCTGTTTTTT. Protein sequence: CASSPGQGGRTGELFF.

The chain employs TRBV4-3 and TRBJ1-1; a possible D gene is TRBD1 (6 bases). Germline V gives CDR1 LGHNA, CDR2 YSLEER. The CDR3 is made up of 13 amino acids. Deletions cut 4 bases from V and 4 bases from J, with 10 bases between. CDR3 residues: CASSRVGGTEAFF. CDR3 coding DNA: TGCGCCAGCAGCCGAGTAGGGGGCACTGAAGCTTTCTTT.

CDR3 bases: TGTGCCAGCAGCGGGACAGCCACAGATACGCAGTATTTT. It specifies CASSGTATDTQYF. This chain joins TRBV9 and TRBJ2-3, with D maybe TRBD1 (6 bases). Germline V CDR1 and CDR2: SGDLS, YYNGEE. V was pared by 3 bases and J by 2 bases, with 7 bases between. The CDR3 is 13 residues long.

The J gene is TRBJ1-2, the V gene TRBV27; D may be TRBD1 (5 bases). V was pared by 1 base and J by 8 bases, with 11 bases between. Per germline, CDR1 MNHEY and CDR2 SMNVEV (reference sequence). This CDR3 has 13 residues. Here the CDR3 DNA reads TGTGCCAGCAGTTTATTGTCAGGGAACGGCTACACCTTC. It encodes CASSLLSGNGYTF.

V and J are TRBV5-6 and TRBJ1-6, with 7 bases that match TRBD1. This CDR3 comprises 15 residues. The junction had 6 bases not matched to a gene; V was cut back by 2 bases and J by 7 bases. CDR1 SGHDT and CDR2 YYEEEE come from the germline V gene. The CDR3 DNA reads TGTGCCAGCAGCTTTACCGGGACAGCAAATTCACCCCTCCACTTT. Its protein product is CASSFTGTANSPLHF. The complete variable domain, with remaining parts taken from reference TRBV5-6 and TRBJ1-6, reads DAGVTQSPTHLIKTRGQQVTLRCSPKSGHDTVSWYQQALGQGPQFIFQYYEEEERQRGNFPDRFSGHQFPNYSSELNVNALLLGDSALYLCASSFTGTANSPLHFGNGTRLTVT.

V and J are TRBV6-5 and TRBJ2-1, with TRBD2 matching over 10 bases. V was pared by 4 bases and J by 7 bases, with 7 bases of the junction left unmatched. The germline V gene has CDR1 MNHEY and CDR2 SVGAGI. The CDR3 covers 15 residues. CDR3 in DNA: TGTGCCAGCAGTTCCGGGACTAGCGTGAGGAATGAGCAGTTCTTC. It yields the protein CASSSGTSVRNEQFF.

The V and J genes are TRBV6-6 and TRBJ2-7; 7 nucleotides align to TRBD2. The germline gives CDR1 MNHNY, CDR2 SVGAGI (reference sequence). The V and J ends lost 4 bases and 4 bases, in that order; junction bases with no gene match: 10. The CDR3 covers 15 residues. As DNA, the CDR3 is TGTGCCAGCAGTTCCAAGCGGGATAGTAGGTACGAGCAGTACTTC. Its protein is CASSSKRDSRYEQYF.

The CDR3 nucleotides read TGTGCCAGCACCCGACCTCGGGCTAGCGGGAGTAGGGGGGCCAACGTCCTGACTTTC. Translated, it gives CASTRPRASGSRGANVLTF. The chain recombines TRBV7-2 with TRBJ2-6; 10 bases are a match to TRBD2. The CDR3 is 19 amino acids. Germline trimming cut 7 bases from V and 4 bases from J; bases unmatched to any gene: 16. Germline CDR1 and CDR2: SGHTA and FQGNSA.

The chain recombines TRBV4-1 with TRBJ2-2, with 10 bases lining up with TRBD1. The J segment lost 4 bases and the V segment lost 4 bases, leaving 3 bases of the junction unmatched. The CDR3 runs 15 residues. CDR1 and CDR2 (germline): MGHRA, YSYEKL. The CDR3 sequence: CASSRDRGSTGELFF. The CDR3 nucleotides are TGCGCCAGCAGCCGGGACAGGGGAAGCACCGGGGAGCTGTTTTTT.

The chain joins TRBV12-5 to TRBJ2-1, with D possibly matching TRBD2 (6 bases). V was shortened by 7 bases and J by 9 bases, with 16 bases between the two germline ends. Germline CDR1 LGHNT, CDR2 FRNRAP. The CDR3 spans 13 residues. CDR3 DNA: TGTGCTAGTGCCGCAGTTGGGCGGGGTGAGCAGTTCTTC. Amino acids: CASAAVGRGEQFF.